The 27 T cell receptor beta chains below all came from one sample that was sequenced in a study of shared clonotypes between healthy human individuals. The repertoire was sequenced with immunoSEQ multiplex PCR; TCRdb's copy has only in-frame clones and lacks some. The sample holds about 450,000 clones, about four fifths seen once. The sample was PBMCs. These TCRs come from a woman aged 40 to 49 in good health. Some clones in this sample may be carry-over from other donors' samples.

This clone is a singleton in its sample. This likely reflects a read error, since a far larger clone is one base away. This chain joins TRBV28 and TRBJ2-1; the match to TRBD2 covers 7 bases. V shed 2 bases and J 3 bases; nucleotides not matched to a gene: 1. Germline values: CDR1 MDHEN, CDR2 SYDVKM. The CDR3 totals 14 residues. CDR3 DNA sequence: TGTGCCAGCAGTTTAGCGGGAGACTACAATGAGCAGTTCTTC. Translation gives CASSLAGDYNEQFF.

This chain joins TRBV5-1 and TRBJ2-2; TRBD2 matches 9 bases. The germline V gene encodes CDR1 SGHRS and CDR2 YFSETQ. The CDR3 has 15 amino acids. The junction had 3 bases not matched to a gene; V was cut back by 4 bases and J by 2 bases. The CDR3 protein is CASSKGLANTGELFF. The CDR3, as DNA: TGCGCCAGCAGCAAGGGACTAGCAAACACCGGGGAGCTGTTTTTT.

The V gene is TRBV10-3, the J gene TRBJ2-3; weak D call: TRBD2 (6 bases). Per the germline V gene, CDR1 is ENHRY and CDR2 is SYGVKD. The CDR3 consists of 15 residues. Trimming left V 0 bases short and J 2 bases short, with 9 bases between. The CDR3 loop is CAISESLAVTDTQYF. CDR3 nucleotides: TGTGCCATCAGTGAGTCACTAGCAGTCACAGATACGCAGTATTTT.

This clone was observed a single time. This rearrangement joins TRBV5-1 to TRBJ2-1; the match to TRBD2 covers 10 bases. Germline CDR1 SGHRS, CDR2 YFSETQ. V trimming: 0 bases; J trimming: 7 bases; junction bases outside the gene matches: 7. This CDR3 comprises 16 residues. DNA of the CDR3: TGCGCCAGCAGCTTGGACTGGACTAGCGGTGGGAATGAGCAGTTCTTC. Encoded protein: CASSLDWTSGGNEQFF.

The DNA for the CDR3 is TGTGCCAGCAGCGTAGACGGGGGGCGCTTTGCCAAAAACATTCAGTACTTC. Encoded protein: CASSVDGGRFAKNIQYF. This sequence joins TRBV9 and TRBJ2-4; tentatively, D is TRBD2 (7 bases). With 0 bases removed from V and 1 base from J, the gap between germline ends came to 14 bases. Germline CDR1 SGDLS, CDR2 YYNGEE. CDR3 length equals 17 residues.

CDR3 sequence reads: CASSQEARETQYF. The DNA of the CDR3 is TGCGCCAGCAGCCAAGAGGCCAGGGAAACCCAGTACTTC. The chain has TRBV4-3 and TRBJ2-5, with D tentatively TRBD1 (5 bases). V lost 0 bases to trimming and J lost 8 bases, with 10 bases between them. The germline V gene has CDR1 LGHNA and CDR2 YSLEER. This CDR3 spans 13 amino acids.

The chain combines TRBV5-1 with TRBJ2-6; D is uncertain. Trimming took off 0 bases at V and 1 base at J, with 5 bases between the two ends. Germline V gene lookup returns CDR1 SGHRS and CDR2 YFSETQ. This CDR3 comprises 15 residues. CDR3 DNA sequence: TGCGCCAGCAGCTTGGTCCCGTCTGGGGCCAACGTCCTGACTTTC. Its protein is CASSLVPSGANVLTF.

The chain has TRBV5-1 and TRBJ2-7; a weak D match, TRBD2 (7 bases). The CDR3 sequence is 16 residues long. Germline loops: CDR1 SGHRS, CDR2 YFSETQ. V lost 4 bases and J lost 2, with 19 bases in between. For the CDR3, the DNA is TGCGCCAGCAGCGCCGCAGGGGCGGGAGTTCCCTACGAGCAGTACTTC. This encodes CASSAAGAGVPYEQYF.

CDR3 in amino acids: CASSPRLAGVDEQYF. In DNA, the CDR3 is TGTGCCAGCAGCCCCCGGCTAGCGGGAGTGGACGAGCAGTACTTC. This chain links TRBV5-6 with TRBJ2-7; 10 bases are shared with TRBD2. V shed 4 bases and J 5 bases; nucleotides not matched to a gene: 9. The CDR3 totals 15 residues. From germline, CDR1 is SGHDT and CDR2 YYEEEE.

V is TRBV9 and J is TRBJ2-5; D call uncertain. Germline CDR1 and CDR2: SGDLS and YYNGEE. Between the trimmed V and J ends, which lost 0 bases and 3 bases, there was a span of 15 bases. This CDR3 comprises 16 residues. In DNA form, the CDR3 reads TGTGCCAGCAGCGTAGATCAGTGGGTCGGAAAAGAGACCCAGTACTTC. This translates into CASSVDQWVGKETQYF.

The rearrangement joins TRBV28 to TRBJ2-7, with 7 bases identical to TRBD2. After removal of 7 bases from V and 12 bases from J, the junction contained 15 bases not matched to a gene. The germline CDR1 and CDR2 sequences are MDHEN and SYDVKM. This CDR3 is 13 amino acids long. The CDR3 sequence is CASIAGQREMLYF. The CDR3 nucleotides are TGTGCCAGCATTGCCGGCCAGCGGGAAATGTTGTACTTC.

This clone was picked up a small number of times. V gene TRBV27 combines with J gene TRBJ1-4; D ambiguous. Germline V gene sequence: CDR1 MNHEY, CDR2 SMNVEV (reference sequence). The CDR3 has 15 residues. V gave up 3 bases and J gave up 3 bases, with 11 bases separating them. The CDR3 DNA is TGTGCCAGCAGTTTCCTCCGGGAGCCTAATGAAAAACTGTTTTTT. Protein sequence: CASSFLREPNEKLFF.

This clone was found a few times. The chain couples TRBV6-5 to TRBJ2-2; D tentatively fits TRBD1 or TRBD2 (5 bases each). CDR1 is MNHEY, CDR2 SVGAGI, per germline. The CDR3 is 14 amino acids. Trimming took off 2 bases at V and 1 base at J, with 5 bases between the two ends. The CDR3 is CASSYGGNTGELFF. CDR3 coding DNA: TGTGCCAGCAGTTACGGGGGGAACACCGGGGAGCTGTTTTTT.

This clone was counted between two and nine times. The V and J genes are TRBV18 and TRBJ1-5, with 10 bases lining up with TRBD1. J was trimmed by 5 bases and V by 6 bases; bases with no gene match: 7. CDR1 and CDR2 (germline): KGHSH, LQKENI. There are 15 residues in the CDR3. DNA for the CDR3: TGTGCCAGCTCGGCCGGGACAGGGGATTATCAGCCCCAGCATTTT. It specifies CASSAGTGDYQPQHF.

V usage is TRBV6-6 and J usage is TRBJ2-7, with D possibly being TRBD2 (5 bases). The CDR3 totals 16 residues. From germline, CDR1 is MNHNY and CDR2 SVGAGI (reference sequence). The V gene lost 4 bases and the J gene lost 2 bases, with 18 bases spanning the gap. In DNA form, the CDR3 reads TGTGCCAGCAGTTTTGGCCGGGGATCGGCTGCCTACGAGCAGTACTTC. This encodes CASSFGRGSAAYEQYF.

The V gene is TRBV6-1, the J gene TRBJ2-1; weak D call: TRBD2 (5 bases). The CDR3 covers 14 residues. V was trimmed by 2 bases and J by 9 bases, leaving 14 bases between them. The V gene's germline CDR1 is MNHNS and CDR2 SASEGT. The CDR3 DNA is TGTGCCAGCAGTGAAAAGGAGGATCCAAGTGAGCAGTTCTTC. The encoded protein is CASSEKEDPSEQFF.

At least ten counts were recorded for this clone. The V and J genes are TRBV6-5 and TRBJ2-1; no firm D call. CDR3 length: 11 amino acids. Germline lookup yields CDR1 MNHEY and CDR2 SVGAGI. The V end was cut by 2 bases, the J end by 7 bases, with 3 bases between. CDR3: CASSYLNEQFF. CDR3 DNA: TGTGCCAGCAGTTACCTAAATGAGCAGTTCTTC.

The V call is TRBV7-6, the J call TRBJ2-3; D is perhaps TRBD1 or TRBD2 (6 bases each). The length of the CDR3 is 15 residues. V was shortened by 0 bases and J by 6 bases, with 13 bases between the two germline ends. Germline CDR1 and CDR2: SGHVS and FNYEAQ. In nucleotides, the CDR3 is TGTGCCAGCAGCTTAGCGGGGGGCTTAGGGGATACGCAGTATTTT. The encoded protein is CASSLAGGLGDTQYF.

The chain recombines TRBV11-2 with TRBJ2-2; a weak D match, TRBD1 (6 bases). The V end was cut by 7 bases, the J end by 6 bases, with 18 bases between. The CDR3 totals 15 residues. Germline V lookup: CDR1 SGHAT, CDR2 FQNNGV. CDR3 sequence (DNA): TGTGCCAGCACCAGCAACGACAGGCAACCCGGGGAGCTGTTTTTT. It yields the protein CASTSNDRQPGELFF.

The CDR3 DNA reads as TGTGCCAGCAGCCAAGATCGGGGAGGGGGACTCCAAGAGACCCAGTACTTC. Amino acids: CASSQDRGGGLQETQYF. The chain combines TRBV4-2 with TRBJ2-5; maybe TRBD2 (7 bases). CDR3 length: 17 residues. Germline CDR1 LGHNA, CDR2 YNFKEQ. Trimming left V 0 bases short and J 1 base short, with 15 bases between.

This chain joins TRBV2 and TRBJ2-2; D is unclear. V lost 6 bases and J lost 5, with 10 bases in between. CDR1 is SNHLY and CDR2 is FYNNEI in the germline V gene. This CDR3 is 13 amino acids long. DNA of the CDR3: TGTGCCAGCAGCCAGCAGCTGACCGGGGAGCTGTTTTTT. It encodes CASSQQLTGELFF.

This clone was detected only once. The chain has TRBV5-1 and TRBJ2-3; TRBD2 matches at 10 bases. The V gene's germline CDR1 is SGHRS and CDR2 YFSETQ. This CDR3 comprises 16 residues. Unmatched junction bases numbered 9, after V lost 0 bases and J lost 8 bases. The CDR3 DNA reads TGCGCCAGCAGCTTGGTGGCTAGCGGGAGCGTGGGTACGCAGTATTTT. It translates to CASSLVASGSVGTQYF.

This clone showed up just once. The chain carries TRBV25-1 and TRBJ1-4; the match to TRBD1 covers 9 bases. This CDR3 comprises 13 residues. Germline V gene lookup returns CDR1 MGHDK and CDR2 SYGVNS. J lost 7 bases, V lost 6 bases, and 3 bases had no gene match. CDR3 loop: CASRGQGSEKLFF. CDR3 coding DNA: TGTGCCAGCAGGGGACAGGGCAGTGAAAAACTGTTTTTT.

The CDR3 DNA follows: TGCGCCAGCAGCTTGCCTACACTAGCGGGCGCCCAAGAGACCCAGTACTTC. Translating gives CASSLPTLAGAQETQYF. The chain joins TRBV5-1 to TRBJ2-5, with 9 nucleotides matching TRBD2. Germline CDR1 and CDR2: SGHRS and YFSETQ. This CDR3 is built from 17 residues. V lost 1 base to trimming and J lost 1 base; unmatched junction nucleotides: 8.

The chain carries TRBV25-1 and TRBJ2-3; 7 nucleotides match TRBD2. Germline CDR1 MGHDK, CDR2 SYGVNS. The V gene end was trimmed by 3 bases and the J gene end by 7 bases; junction bases not matched to a gene: 16. The CDR3 length is 17 residues. The CDR3 protein is CASSDPSGGGIRHTQYF. CDR3 sequence (DNA): TGTGCCAGCAGTGACCCCAGTGGGGGGGGGATACGGCATACGCAGTATTTT.

The chain is built from TRBV7-3 and TRBJ1-1, with 9 bases that match TRBD1. The CDR3 is 15 amino acids. Trimming took 5 bases from V and 0 from J; bases not matched to a gene: 4. CDR1 is SGHTA and CDR2 is FQGTGA in the germline V gene. CDR3 amino acids: CASSLGQGMNTEAFF. CDR3 coding DNA: TGTGCCAGCAGCCTCGGACAGGGGATGAACACTGAAGCTTTCTTT.

The rearrangement links TRBV27 to TRBJ2-3; D is undetermined. This CDR3 is 12 amino acids long. Per the germline V gene, CDR1 is MNHEY and CDR2 is SMNVEV (reference sequence). Trimming cost V 4 bases and J 5 bases, with 7 bases left between them. This chain's CDR3 is CASSSFEDTQYF. The DNA for the CDR3 is TGTGCCAGCAGTTCCTTCGAAGATACGCAGTATTTT.